The table lists the clone carrying this T cell receptor beta chain with many counts. Axillary draining lymph nodes of breast cancer patients supplied the node samples. This entry is derived from a study of breast tumors, draining lymph nodes, adjacent tissues. In germline, CDR1 is DFQATT, CDR2 SNEGSKA (reference sequence). The CDR3 spans 14 residues. Germline trimming cut 4 bases from V and 2 bases from J; bases unmatched to any gene: 8. Each CDR3 protein is one row after TCRdb ran MiXCR on the multiplex PCR reads. The sample holds roughly 220,000 distinct CDR3 sequences, less than 40% seen once. This receptor was taken from a female donor with breast cancer. Some clones in this sample may be carry-over from other donors' samples. The sequencing input was axillary lymph node tissue. This chain connects TRBV20-1 to TRBJ2-7; 7 bases match TRBD1. Here the CDR3 DNA reads TGCAGTGCTACCCCCGGGACAGTGGCCTACGAGCAGTACTTC. It translates to CSATPGTVAYEQYF.